Ten or more counts support the clone carrying this T cell receptor beta chain. The source material, RNA transcripts, was used to amplify TCR beta CDR3 regions. HTBI primers were employed in a first-round RT-PCR of the TCR CDR3. In TCRdb, the multiplex PCR reads were re-called with MiXCR into one record per CDR3 protein. The table lists roughly 380,000 distinct CDR3 sequences, around 15% of them singletons. The data were taken from a study of T cells in Graves' hyperthyroidism and ophthalmopathy. Germline CDR1 reads MNHEY; CDR2 reads SMNVEV (reference sequence). CDR3 length: 13 residues. V dropped 2 bases and J dropped 6; count of bases not matched to a gene: 1.

This chain uses TRBV27 with TRBJ2-4; 7 bases are shared with TRBD1. The TCR sequence derives from a woman between 18 and 29 years old with Graves' hyperthyroidism. The specimen was blood. The CDR3 loop is CASSLNRGNIQYF. DNA of the CDR3: TGTGCCAGCAGTTTAAACAGGGGAAACATTCAGTACTTC.